The rows below give T cell receptor beta chains drawn from one sample of a study of yellow fever vaccine responses in identical twins. In TCRdb, the RT-PCR reads were re-called with MiXCR into one record per CDR3 protein. The sample lists approximately 6,900 distinct CDR3 sequences, over 80% occurring once. Sample: T cells from blood (PBMCs), unsorted or a sorted subset (not recorded which), taken before or after yellow fever vaccination (not recorded which). These receptors came from a woman aged 18-30 years who received the yellow fever vaccine. Each CDR3 is given with its conserved first and last residue. Each record gives: clone size, J gene, CDR3 length, D gene, V gene, CDR3 DNA, CDR3 protein. D genes are given only for firm matches. Rows may omit the clone size; those that give it use once, few, many or a size class.

once | TRBJ2-7 | 15 | . | TRBV11-1 | TGTGCCAGCAGCTTATATCCAGGGGACTCCTACGAGCAGTACTTC | CASSLYPGDSYEQYF
. | TRBJ1-2 | 16 | TRBD1 | TRBV4-2 | TGTGCCAGCAGCCCCGCAACCGGGACAGAAAAATATGGCTACACCTTC | CASSPATGTEKYGYTF
. | TRBJ2-1 | 15 | . | TRBV6-2/TRBV6-3 | TGTGCCAGCAGCCGACCCCTAACCTCCTACAATGAGCAGTTCTTC | CASSRPLTSYNEQFF
. | TRBJ2-1 | 14 | TRBD2 | TRBV29-1 | TGCAGCGTCCTGGGCGCGGGAGGGTGGAATGAGCAGTTCTTC | CSVLGAGGWNEQFF
large | TRBJ2-3 | 15 | TRBD2 | TRBV20-1 | TGCAGTGCTAGAGAAAGCGGGAGGATTGCAGATACGCAGTATTTT | CSARESGRIADTQYF
. | TRBJ2-1 | 14 | TRBD2 | TRBV29-1 | TGCAGCGCCCCGGGACTAGGCTCCTACAATGAGCAGTTCTTC | CSAPGLGSYNEQFF
. | TRBJ2-1 | 14 | . | TRBV11-1 | TGTGCCAGCACCCGGAGTCTACCTACAAATGAGCAGTTCTTC | CASTRSLPTNEQFF
. | TRBJ2-5 | 14 | TRBD1 | TRBV2 | TGTGCCAGCACCGAATCTCACAGGGGAGAGACCCAGTACTTC | CASTESHRGETQYF
once | TRBJ2-1 | 16 | . | TRBV6-4 | TGTGCCAGCAGTGACTCCAGCACGGATTATTACAATGAGCAGTTCTTC | CASSDSSTDYYNEQFF
. | TRBJ2-2 | 14 | TRBD2 | TRBV14 | TGTGCCAGCAGCCCCTGGGACTACCCCGGGGAGCTGTTTTTT | CASSPWDYPGELFF
. | TRBJ2-5 | 13 | . | TRBV29-1 | TGCAGCGTTGACGCCGCTCACCAGGAGACCCAGTACTTC | CSVDAAHQETQYF
. | TRBJ2-7 | 13 | . | TRBV11-1 | TGTGCCAGCAGCTTACCAGGGTCCTACGAGCAGTACTTC | CASSLPGSYEQYF
. | TRBJ1-1 | 14 | TRBD1 | TRBV6-5 | TGTGCCAGCAGTTACGGGACAGGGGGAACTGAAGCTTTCTTT | CASSYGTGGTEAFF
. | TRBJ1-2 | 15 | TRBD1 | TRBV4-1 | TGCGCCAGCAGCCAAGAACCCGACAGGGATTATGGCTACACCTTC | CASSQEPDRDYGYTF
once | TRBJ2-7 | 17 | TRBD2 | TRBV28 | TGTGCCAGCAGTTTAATAGGTTTAGGGAGGGACCCCTACGAGCAGTACTTC | CASSLIGLGRDPYEQYF
. | TRBJ2-5 | 10 | . | TRBV20-1 | TGCAGTGCTAGAGATCGGACAGAATACTTC | CSARDRTEYF
. | TRBJ2-1 | 11 | . | TRBV23-1 | TGCGCCAGCAGTCAATCCTTCGGGAAGTTCTTC | CASSQSFGKFF
. | TRBJ2-7 | 15 | TRBD1 | TRBV6-1 | TGTGCCAGCGCCCTCTCCGGACAGGACCTCTACGAGCAGTACTTC | CASALSGQDLYEQYF
. | TRBJ2-1 | 15 | TRBD2 | TRBV20-1 | TGCAGTGCTGGGGTGACTAGCGCCCCCTACAATGAGCAGTTCTTC | CSAGVTSAPYNEQFF
. | TRBJ2-7 | 13 | TRBD1 | TRBV29-1 | TGCAGCGTTGTGACAGGGATAGCCTACGAGCAGTACTTC | CSVVTGIAYEQYF
. | TRBJ1-6 | 12 | . | TRBV11-1 | TGTGCCAGCAGCCTGGGACCGCGGCCCCTCCACTTT | CASSLGPRPLHF
. | TRBJ2-3 | 17 | . | TRBV4-3 | TGCGCCAGCAGCCAAGATAGGGAGCAGGGGACGACAGATACGCAGTATTTT | CASSQDREQGTTDTQYF
. | TRBJ2-1 | 12 | . | TRBV12-5 | TGTGCTAGTGGTTTGACCGGTCGGGAGCAGTTCTTC | CASGLTGREQFF
. | TRBJ1-1 | 14 | . | TRBV3-1 | TGTGCCTGCAGCCAAGATCTGCAGAACACTGAAGCTTTCTTT | CACSQDLQNTEAFF
. | TRBJ2-7 | 13 | TRBD1 | TRBV2 | TGTGCCAGTCGAGACAGGGGGTACTACGAGCAGTACTTC | CASRDRGYYEQYF
. | TRBJ2-7 | 14 | . | TRBV29-1 | TGCAGCGTTGGGGAGGACAGTTCTCCCTACGAGCAGTACTTC | CSVGEDSSPYEQYF
. | TRBJ2-1 | 16 | TRBD1 | TRBV7-9 | TGTGCCAGCAGCTCAAAAAGGGGGACAGACTACAATGAGCAGTTCTTC | CASSSKRGTDYNEQFF